These 25 T cell receptor beta chains were all obtained from the same sample, sequenced in a study of blood T cell repertoires in COVID-19. Profiling relied on immunoSEQ multiplex PCR, and the TCRdb table lists in-frame clones only, not all of them. The data contain 200,000 to 250,000 clones, 75% to 90% of them seen just once; the ten biggest clones take up over 3%. The sequenced sample was PBMCs or T cells enriched from blood (not recorded which). The receptor source for this set is a woman between 35 and 50 years old with acute COVID-19.

This chain joins TRBV7-9 and TRBJ2-7, with D possibly being TRBD1 (6 bases). CDR1 is SEHNR and CDR2 is FQNEAQ in the germline V gene (reference sequence). CDR3 size: 14 residues. V was shortened by 5 bases and J by 5 bases, with 16 bases between the two germline ends. CDR3 sequence: CASSHYRVPHEQYF. In nucleotides, the CDR3 is TGTGCCAGCAGCCACTACAGGGTTCCCCACGAGCAGTACTTC.

J is TRBJ2-3 and V is TRBV19, with a weak D call TRBD2 (6 bases). The V gene lost 5 bases and the J gene lost 4 bases, with 22 bases spanning the gap. Per germline, CDR1 LNHDA and CDR2 SQIVND (reference sequence). The CDR3 has 17 amino acids. This CDR3 is CASSFGLPGGRPDTQYF. The DNA of the CDR3 is TGTGCCAGTAGTTTCGGACTGCCCGGGGGACGGCCAGATACGCAGTATTTT.

This clone was seen just once. The gene calls are TRBV18 and TRBJ2-7; D might be TRBD2 (7 bases). The V end was cut by 6 bases, the J end by 0 bases, with 18 bases between. Germline V gene lookup returns CDR1 KGHSH and CDR2 LQKENI. The CDR3 totals 16 residues. The CDR3 here is CASSPLRGAGSYEQYF. In DNA form, the CDR3 reads TGTGCCAGCTCCCCCCTACGGGGGGCGGGCTCCTACGAGCAGTACTTC.

The CDR3 DNA reads as TGTGCCAGCTCACCCACCGCAATCGCAGGGGGATATCAGCCCCAGCATTTT. It is translated as CASSPTAIAGGYQPQHF. V gene TRBV18 combines with J gene TRBJ1-5, with 7 nucleotides matching TRBD1. J was trimmed by 5 bases and V by 3 bases; bases with no gene match: 13. Germline assignment: CDR1 KGHSH and CDR2 LQKENI. The CDR3 is 17 residues long.

The chain combines TRBV6-2 or TRBV6-3 with TRBJ1-2, with D possibly matching TRBD1 (5 bases). V lost 4 bases and J lost 3, with 6 bases in between. The CDR3 is made up of 12 amino acids. Germline values: CDR1 MNHEY, CDR2 SVGEGT. The CDR3 nucleotides are TGTGCCAGCAGTTCGGGGGACTATGGCTACACCTTC. It yields the protein CASSSGDYGYTF.

The chain employs TRBV2 and TRBJ2-1; D uncertain. The germline V gene encodes CDR1 SNHLY and CDR2 FYNNEI. With 7 bases removed from V and 0 bases from J, the gap between germline ends came to 10 bases. This CDR3 is built from 14 residues. This CDR3 is CASIAYSSYNEQFF. The CDR3 DNA follows: TGTGCCAGCATTGCGTATAGCTCCTACAATGAGCAGTTCTTC. Full variable domain (remainder filled in from reference TRBV2 and TRBJ2-1): EPEVTQTPSHQVTQMGQEVILRCVPISNHLYFYWYRQILGQKVEFLVSFYNNEISEKSEIFDDQFSVERPDGSNFTLKIRSTKLEDSAMYFCASIAYSSYNEQFFGPGTRLTVL.

The chain's CDR3 is CASSEALTSGGAYSETQYF. In nucleotides, the CDR3 is TGTGCCAGCAGTGAAGCGCTAACTAGCGGGGGGGCCTATTCAGAGACCCAGTACTTC. The genes are TRBV6-1 and TRBJ2-5; 13 bases agree with TRBD2. This CDR3 has 19 amino acids. Trimming at V came to 0 bases and at J to 4 bases, leaving 11 bases not matched to a gene. Germline-derived CDR1 and CDR2 are MNHNS and SASEGT.

The rearrangement joins TRBV12-3 or TRBV12-4 to TRBJ2-1; D is unclear. Trimming shortened V by 11 bases and J by 6 bases, and 17 bases separated the two germline ends. This CDR3 comprises 13 residues. CDR3: CASRVSKVNEQFF. The CDR3 DNA reads TGTGCCTCCCGGGTATCGAAAGTCAATGAGCAGTTCTTC.

The V call is TRBV19, the J call TRBJ1-2; TRBD1 matches 10 bases. Unmatched junction bases numbered 8, after V lost 1 base and J lost 3 bases. Germline CDR1 LNHDA, CDR2 SQIVND (reference sequence). CDR3 length equals 17 residues. The CDR3 sequence: CASSIAARDRGYYGYTF. DNA for the CDR3: TGTGCCAGTAGTATAGCCGCCCGGGACAGGGGTTACTATGGCTACACCTTC.

The rearrangement uses TRBV15 and TRBJ1-3; unclear D gene. Germline V gene lookup returns CDR1 LNHNV and CDR2 YYDKDF (reference sequence). With 1 base removed from V and 0 bases from J, the gap between germline ends came to 7 bases. The length of the CDR3 is 15 residues. CDR3 in amino acids: CATSRGGASGNTIYF. CDR3 DNA: TGTGCCACCAGCAGAGGGGGAGCCTCTGGAAACACCATATATTTT.

Worth noting for this clone: The junction differs from germline at one of its ends, possibly a read error. This chain links TRBV19 with TRBJ1-1; unclear D gene. CDR1 is LNHDA and CDR2 is SQIVND in the germline V gene (reference sequence). This CDR3 contains 14 residues. The CDR3: CASSIRGTNSEAFF. The DNA of the CDR3 is TGTGCCAGTAGTATTCGGGGAACGAACTCTGAAGCTTTCTTT.

The chain couples TRBV25-1 to TRBJ2-2; 8 nucleotides match TRBD2. J gave up 3 bases and V 8 bases, and 5 bases lay outside the gene matches. CDR3 length equals 14 residues. Germline CDR1 and CDR2: MGHDK and SYGVNS. DNA of the CDR3: TGTGCCAGCTCCCGGGGGGGGTACACCGGGGAGCTGTTTTTT. This translates into CASSRGGYTGELFF. The full variable domain, its missing parts supplied by reference TRBV25-1 and TRBJ2-2, is EADIYQTPRYLVIGTGKKITLECSQTMGHDKMYWYQQDPGMELHLIHYSYGVNSTEKGDLSSESTVSRIRTEHFPLTLESARPSHTSQYLCASSRGGYTGELFFGEGSRLTVL.

The table lists this clone with a count of one. V gene TRBV18 combines with J gene TRBJ1-2; 8 bases agree with TRBD1. The V gene end was trimmed by 4 bases and the J gene end by 4 bases; junction bases not matched to a gene: 14. The CDR3 covers 17 residues. Looked up from germline, CDR1 is KGHSH and CDR2 is LQKENI. The DNA for the CDR3 is TGTGCCAGCTCACGTGTCAGTGGTACAGGGGGACTCTATGGCTACACCTTC. It encodes CASSRVSGTGGLYGYTF.

V usage is TRBV9 and J usage is TRBJ2-7, with D possibly TRBD2 on 7 matching bases. There are 18 residues in the CDR3. From germline, CDR1 is SGDLS and CDR2 YYNGEE. The V and J ends lost 4 bases and 5 bases respectively, with 28 bases between them. This CDR3 reads CASSLGREGGPLYDEQYF. In nucleotides, the CDR3 is TGTGCCAGCAGCCTTGGGAGGGAGGGGGGCCCGCTTTACGACGAGCAGTACTTC.

The rearrangement links TRBV6-5 to TRBJ1-1, with 7 bases matching TRBD1. This CDR3 contains 13 residues. J gave up 2 bases and V 7 bases, and 4 bases lay outside the gene matches. CDR1 MNHEY and CDR2 SVGAGI come from the germline V gene. CDR3 nucleotide sequence: TGTGCCAGCAAAGGGACAGCTAACACTGAAGCTTTCTTT. It translates to CASKGTANTEAFF.

The chain has TRBV7-2 and TRBJ2-1; weak D call: TRBD1 (6 bases). V gave up 7 bases and J gave up 0 bases, with 13 bases separating them. Germline V CDR1 and CDR2: SGHTA, FQGNSA. CDR3 length equals 15 residues. The CDR3 spells CASTSRGSSYNEQFF. The CDR3 DNA follows: TGTGCCAGCACCTCGAGGGGGAGCTCCTACAATGAGCAGTTCTTC.

The chain employs TRBV5-1 and TRBJ1-2; 7 positions match TRBD1. The ends lost 3 bases at V and 6 bases at J; junction bases unmatched: 8. There are 14 residues in the CDR3. CDR1 is SGHRS and CDR2 is YFSETQ in the germline V gene. This chain's CDR3 is CASSWGDSENGYTF. CDR3 coding DNA: TGCGCCAGCAGCTGGGGGGACAGCGAGAATGGCTACACCTTC.

The V gene is TRBV18, the J gene TRBJ1-2, with 9 nucleotides matching TRBD1. The CDR3 is 16 amino acids. Germline lookup yields CDR1 KGHSH and CDR2 LQKENI. V lost 3 bases to trimming and J lost 7 bases; unmatched junction nucleotides: 12. In DNA, the CDR3 is TGTGCCAGCTCACCGGGACAGGGTAATTCTATGAGTGGCTACACCTTC. As protein: CASSPGQGNSMSGYTF.

J is TRBJ1-5 and V is TRBV10-3, with D tentatively TRBD1 (5 bases). This CDR3 comprises 16 residues. V was clipped by 2 bases and J by 2 bases, with 13 bases between them. CDR1 ENHRY and CDR2 SYGVKD come from the germline V gene. This CDR3 reads CAISEPRPGGNQPQHF. The CDR3 region has the DNA TGTGCCATCAGTGAGCCACGACCGGGGGGCAATCAGCCCCAGCATTTT.

V usage is TRBV10-3 and J usage is TRBJ2-1; D gene uncertain. Trimming removed 0 bases from V and 5 bases from J, with 8 bases in between. Germline V gene sequence: CDR1 ENHRY, CDR2 SYGVKD. The CDR3 sequence is 14 residues long. DNA of the CDR3: TGTGCCATCAGTGAGTCGAGACAAGACAATGAGCAGTTCTTC. Its translation is CAISESRQDNEQFF.

The chain joins TRBV19 to TRBJ1-5; no firm D call. Germline loops: CDR1 LNHDA, CDR2 SQIVND (reference sequence). The CDR3 sequence is 14 residues long. V was pared by 1 base and J by 3 bases, with 7 bases between. The CDR3 loop is CASSIGSYNQPQHF. For the CDR3, the DNA is TGTGCCAGTAGTATAGGTTCCTACAATCAGCCCCAGCATTTT. The whole variable domain, filled in from reference TRBV19 and TRBJ1-5, reads DGGITQSPKYLFRKEGQNVTLSCEQNLNHDAMYWYRQDPGQGLRLIYYSQIVNDFQKGDIAEGYSVSREKKESFPLTVTSAQKNPTAFYLCASSIGSYNQPQHFGDGTRLSIL.

The J gene is TRBJ1-5, the V gene TRBV7-8; the D gene is possibly TRBD1 (5 bases). Germline assignment: CDR1 SGHVS and CDR2 FQNEAQ. V lost 0 bases and J 0 bases, leaving 12 bases between the germline ends. The CDR3 runs 17 residues. Here the CDR3 reads CASSLAPQGISNQPQHF. The CDR3 nucleotides read TGTGCCAGCAGCTTAGCGCCTCAGGGAATTAGCAATCAGCCCCAGCATTTT.

The rearrangement uses TRBV2 and TRBJ1-1, with 7 bases identical to TRBD1. The CDR3 consists of 14 residues. Per the germline V gene, CDR1 is SNHLY and CDR2 is FYNNEI. The V segment lost 5 bases and the J segment 6 bases; nucleotides outside the gene matches: 9. In nucleotides, the CDR3 is TGTGCCAGCAGTTTAGGGGGCGCGGGATCTGAAGCTTTCTTT. It specifies CASSLGGAGSEAFF.

V and J are TRBV5-4 and TRBJ2-5; 11 bases map to TRBD2. The CDR3 has 15 amino acids. The junction had 4 bases not matched to a gene; V was cut back by 1 base and J by 5 bases. Looked up from germline, CDR1 is SGHNT and CDR2 is YYREEE (reference sequence). This CDR3 is CASSLPLAGGETQYF. CDR3 DNA sequence: TGTGCCAGCAGCTTGCCGTTAGCGGGGGGGGAGACCCAGTACTTC. Filled out from reference TRBV5-4 and TRBJ2-5, the complete variable domain reads ETGVTQSPTHLIKTRGQQVTLRCSSQSGHNTVSWYQQALGQGPQFIFQYYREEENGRGNFPPRFSGLQFPNYSSELNVNALELDDSALYLCASSLPLAGGETQYFGPGTRLLVL.

This rearrangement joins TRBV7-9 to TRBJ2-7; no definite D call. Germline CDR1 reads SEHNR; CDR2 reads FQNEAQ (reference sequence). CDR3 size: 15 residues. Deletions cut 4 bases from V and 3 bases from J, with 16 bases between. The CDR3: CASSSLTELNYEQYF. CDR3 sequence (DNA): TGTGCCAGCAGCTCTTTGACGGAACTAAACTACGAGCAGTACTTC.